This T cell receptor beta chain was recovered during a study of OX40 agonist ivuxolimab in advanced cancers. Study-level information: People who had prior anti-PD-1, anti-PD-L1 or anti-CTLA-4 therapy could take part, and under 45% had some. Study observations and caveats: Normalized expansion of T-cell clones was also low for some nonresponders.

Here immunoSEQ multiplex PCR was the method, and the copy in TCRdb shows in-frame clones only, minus some. The sample consists of about 80,000 clones, around 89% of them appearing once. As regards this clone: Its matching antigen is unknown.

The V end lost 4 bases, the J end lost 2 bases, and 15 bases lay between the germline ends. Germline-derived CDR1 and CDR2 are SGHTA and FQGNSA. The CDR3 contains 15 residues. The rearrangement links TRBV7-2 to TRBJ2-7; D gene ambiguous. The source of this sequence is an adult with an advanced solid tumor such as melanoma, head and neck, liver or kidney cancer. Sequenced here: CD4+ or CD8+ T cells sorted from blood, sampled in a trial of the OX40 agonist ivuxolimab. The CDR3 region is CASSSLPSLAYEQYF. Written as DNA, the CDR3 is TGTGCCAGCAGCTCCCTCCCCTCCCTGGCCTACGAGCAGTACTTC. Full variable domain (rest looked up from reference TRBV7-2 and TRBJ2-7): GAGVSQSPSNKVTEKGKDVELRCDPISGHTALYWYRQSLGQGLEFLIYFQGNSAPDKSGLPSDRFSAERTGGSVSTLTIQRTQQEDSAVYLCASSSLPSLAYEQYFGPGTRLTVT.